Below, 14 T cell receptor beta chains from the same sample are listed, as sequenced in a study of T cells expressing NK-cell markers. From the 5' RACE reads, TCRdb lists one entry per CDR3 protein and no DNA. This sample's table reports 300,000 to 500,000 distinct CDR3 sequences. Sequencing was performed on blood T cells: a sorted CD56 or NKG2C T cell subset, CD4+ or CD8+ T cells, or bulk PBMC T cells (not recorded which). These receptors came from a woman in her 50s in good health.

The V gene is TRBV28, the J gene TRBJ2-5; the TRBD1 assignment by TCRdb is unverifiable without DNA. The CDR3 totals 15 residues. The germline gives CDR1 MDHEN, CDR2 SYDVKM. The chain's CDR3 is CASSLKGTPLETQYF. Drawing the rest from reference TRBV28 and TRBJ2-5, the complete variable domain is DVKVTQSSRYLVKRTGEKVFLECVQDMDHENMFWYRQDPGLGLRLIYFSYDVKMKEKGDIPEGYSVSREKKERFSLILESASTNQTSMYLCASSLKGTPLETQYFGPGTRLLVL.

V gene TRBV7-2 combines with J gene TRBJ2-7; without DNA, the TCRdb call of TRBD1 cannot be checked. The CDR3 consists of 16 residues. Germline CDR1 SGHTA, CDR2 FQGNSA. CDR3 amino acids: CASSLGTGTGPYEQYF.

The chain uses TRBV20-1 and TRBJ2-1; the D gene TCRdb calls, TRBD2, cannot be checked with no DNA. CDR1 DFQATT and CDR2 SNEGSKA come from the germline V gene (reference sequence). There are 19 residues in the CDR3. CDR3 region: CSARVLGLAPWGGYNEQFF.

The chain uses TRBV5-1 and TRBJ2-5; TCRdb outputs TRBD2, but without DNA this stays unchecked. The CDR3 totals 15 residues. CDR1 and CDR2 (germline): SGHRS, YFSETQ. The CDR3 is CASRLAALRWETQYF.

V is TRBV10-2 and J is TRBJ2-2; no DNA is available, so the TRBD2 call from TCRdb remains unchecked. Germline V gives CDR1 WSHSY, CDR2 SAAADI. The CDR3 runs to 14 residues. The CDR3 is CASNRDSNTGELFF.

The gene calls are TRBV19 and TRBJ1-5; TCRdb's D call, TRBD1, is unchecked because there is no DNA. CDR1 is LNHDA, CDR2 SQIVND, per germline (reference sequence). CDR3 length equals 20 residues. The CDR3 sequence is CASSMYYRDRGLYSNQPQHF.

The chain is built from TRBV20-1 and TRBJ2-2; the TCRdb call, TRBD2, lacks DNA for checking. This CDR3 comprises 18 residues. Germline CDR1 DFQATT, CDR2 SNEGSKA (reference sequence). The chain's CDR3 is CSATTGTSLMENTGELFF.

This CDR3 is CASGPQGGQPQHF. The chain recombines TRBV12-5 with TRBJ1-5; no DNA is available, so the TRBD1 call from TCRdb remains unchecked. Germline CDR1 is LGHNT and CDR2 is FRNRAP. This CDR3 comprises 13 residues.

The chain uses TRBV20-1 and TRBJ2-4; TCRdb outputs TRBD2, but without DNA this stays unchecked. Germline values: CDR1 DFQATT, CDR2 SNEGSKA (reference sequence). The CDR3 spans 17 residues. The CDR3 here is CSARDWVGARAKNIQYF.

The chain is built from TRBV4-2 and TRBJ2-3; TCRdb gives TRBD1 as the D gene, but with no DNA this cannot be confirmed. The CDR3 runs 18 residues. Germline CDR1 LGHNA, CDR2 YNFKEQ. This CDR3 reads CASSLPERGGDTTDTQYF.

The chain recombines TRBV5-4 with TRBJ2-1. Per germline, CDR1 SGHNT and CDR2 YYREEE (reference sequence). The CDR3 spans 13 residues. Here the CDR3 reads CASSFSGYNEQFF.

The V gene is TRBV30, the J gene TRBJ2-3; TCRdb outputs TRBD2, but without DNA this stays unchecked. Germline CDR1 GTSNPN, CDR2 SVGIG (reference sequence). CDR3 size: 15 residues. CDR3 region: CAWSVHGGRGGTQYF.

CDR3 region: CASSSSGAGGDTQYF. J is TRBJ2-3 and V is TRBV12-3 or TRBV12-4; TCRdb's D call of TRBD1 is untestable without DNA. The CDR3 is 15 residues long.

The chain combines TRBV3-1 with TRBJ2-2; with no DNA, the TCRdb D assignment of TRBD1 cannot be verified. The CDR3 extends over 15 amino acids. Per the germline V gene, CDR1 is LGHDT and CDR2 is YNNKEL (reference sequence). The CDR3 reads CASSRQGALTGELFF.